A single TCR beta chain is shown here with its context. The length of the CDR3 is 15 residues. J was trimmed by 1 base and V by 5 bases; bases with no gene match: 2. Germline V gene lookup returns CDR1 SGHAT and CDR2 FQDESV (reference sequence). Each CDR3 protein gets one entry after TCRdb re-called the 5' RACE reads with MiXCR. This table holds fewer than 500,000 distinct CDR3 sequences, approximately 25% found once. The data belong to a study of T-cell memory formation after mild COVID-19. Study-level information: Largely donor-specific sequence clusters came from a couple of donors.

The origin of this receptor is an adult woman who had mild COVID-19 (a few samples of this study predate the infection). Cell type and time point are not known. J is TRBJ2-1 and V is TRBV11-1; 10 bases are shared with TRBD2. Sequencing was done on a sample of PBMCs or a T cell subset sorted from them (not recorded which). Written as DNA, the CDR3 is TGTGCCAGCAGCCTTAGCGGGAGGTCCTACAATGAGCAGTTCTTC. Protein: CASSLSGRSYNEQFF.